This TCR beta chain originates from a study of cytomegalovirus exposure and HLA in healthy donors. V dropped 7 bases and J dropped 8; count of bases not matched to a gene: 11. From germline, CDR1 is SNHLY and CDR2 FYNNEI. The CDR3 loop spans 15 amino acids. With 60 Vbeta and 13 Jbeta primers, the PCR was carried out. Profiled with immunoSEQ multiplex PCR; TCRdb holds only in-frame clones, not every one. Here the sample spans 85,000 to 120,000 clones, around four fifths being singletons. The V call is TRBV2, the J call TRBJ1-2, with 12 bases identical to TRBD1. This TCR derives from a middle-aged man in good health and CMV-seronegative. Specimen: PBMCs. The CDR3 bases are TGTGCCAGCACTAAAGGGACAGGGGGCATTGAAGGCTACACCTTC. Its protein is CASTKGTGGIEGYTF.